The sequence of this T cell receptor (beta chain) was determined in a study of shared T cell receptors in the human thymus. The method was immunoSEQ multiplex PCR; TCRdb's version includes in-frame clones alone and lacks a portion of them. The repertoire holds 700,000 or so clones, with roughly 88% as singletons. The CDR3 is 11 residues long. Germline CDR1 reads MNHEY; CDR2 reads SVGAGI. The junction had 4 bases not matched to a gene; V was cut back by 5 bases and J by 10 bases. These data were also reused for a study on human thymus T cells.

The sequence was obtained from a girl less than two years old with a congenital heart defect. The V and J genes are TRBV6-5 and TRBJ1-2, with 7 bases fitting TRBD1. Sequencing was carried out using thymocytes. The CDR3, as DNA: TGTGCCAGCAGTCCAGGGGGGTACTACACCTTC. Translating gives CASSPGGYYTF.